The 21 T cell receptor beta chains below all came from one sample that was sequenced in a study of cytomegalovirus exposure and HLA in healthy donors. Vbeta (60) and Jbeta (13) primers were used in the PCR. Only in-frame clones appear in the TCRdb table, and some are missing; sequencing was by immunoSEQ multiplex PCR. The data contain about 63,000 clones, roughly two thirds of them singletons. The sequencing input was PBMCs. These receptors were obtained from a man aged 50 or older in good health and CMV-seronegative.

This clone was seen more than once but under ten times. CDR3 coding DNA: TGTGCCAGTAGTAACACCGGGACTAGCTACACCAATGAGCAGTTCTTC. It codes for CASSNTGTSYTNEQFF. The rearrangement links TRBV19 to TRBJ2-1; 9 bases are a match to TRBD2. Germline V gene data show CDR1 as LNHDA and CDR2 as SQIVND (reference sequence). Trimming at V came to 4 bases and at J to 6 bases, leaving 10 bases not matched to a gene. The CDR3 covers 16 residues.

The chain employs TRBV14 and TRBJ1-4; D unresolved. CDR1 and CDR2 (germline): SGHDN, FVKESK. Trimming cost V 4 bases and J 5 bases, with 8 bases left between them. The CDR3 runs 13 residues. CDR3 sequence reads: CASSLGPNEKLFF. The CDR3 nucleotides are TGTGCCAGCAGCCTGGGCCCCAATGAAAAACTGTTTTTT. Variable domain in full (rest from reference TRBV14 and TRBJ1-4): EAGVTQFPSHSVIEKGQTVTLRCDPISGHDNLYWYRRVMGKEIKFLLHFVKESKQDESGMPNNRFLAERTGGTYSTLKVQPAELEDSGVYFCASSLGPNEKLFFGSGTQLSVL.

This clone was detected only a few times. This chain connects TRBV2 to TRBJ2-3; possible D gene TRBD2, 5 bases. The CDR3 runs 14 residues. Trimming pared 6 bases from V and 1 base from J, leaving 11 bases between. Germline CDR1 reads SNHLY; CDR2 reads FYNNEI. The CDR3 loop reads CASRVTGGTDTQYF. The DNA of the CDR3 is TGTGCCAGCAGGGTCACCGGGGGCACAGATACGCAGTATTTT. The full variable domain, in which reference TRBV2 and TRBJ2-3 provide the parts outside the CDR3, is EPEVTQTPSHQVTQMGQEVILRCVPISNHLYFYWYRQILGQKVEFLVSFYNNEISEKSEIFDDQFSVERPDGSNFTLKIRSTKLEDSAMYFCASRVTGGTDTQYFGPGTRLTVL.

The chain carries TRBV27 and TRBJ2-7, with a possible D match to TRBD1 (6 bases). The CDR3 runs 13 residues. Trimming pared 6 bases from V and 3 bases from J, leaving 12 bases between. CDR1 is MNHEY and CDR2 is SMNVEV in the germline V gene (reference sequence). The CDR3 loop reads CASRPGHRYEQYF. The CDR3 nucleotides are TGTGCCAGCAGGCCGGGACATCGCTACGAGCAGTACTTC.

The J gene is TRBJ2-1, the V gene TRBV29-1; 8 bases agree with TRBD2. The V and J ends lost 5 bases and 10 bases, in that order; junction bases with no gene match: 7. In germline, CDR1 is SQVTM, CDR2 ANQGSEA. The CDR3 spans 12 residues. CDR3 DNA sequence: TGCAGCGTTAACCCGGGGGGGCGCGAGCAGTTCTTC. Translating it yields CSVNPGGREQFF.

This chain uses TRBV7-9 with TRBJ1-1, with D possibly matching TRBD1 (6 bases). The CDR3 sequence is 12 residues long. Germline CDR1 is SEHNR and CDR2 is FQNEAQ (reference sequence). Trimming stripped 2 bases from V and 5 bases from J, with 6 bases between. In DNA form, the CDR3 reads TGTGCCAGCAGCTTAACAGGGACTGAAGCTTTCTTT. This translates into CASSLTGTEAFF.

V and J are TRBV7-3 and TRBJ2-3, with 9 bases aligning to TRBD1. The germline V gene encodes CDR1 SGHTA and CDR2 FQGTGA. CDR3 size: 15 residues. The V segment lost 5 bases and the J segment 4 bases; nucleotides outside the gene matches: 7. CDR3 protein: CASSPTGGFSDTQYF. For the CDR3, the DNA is TGTGCCAGCAGCCCGACAGGGGGTTTTTCAGATACGCAGTATTTT.

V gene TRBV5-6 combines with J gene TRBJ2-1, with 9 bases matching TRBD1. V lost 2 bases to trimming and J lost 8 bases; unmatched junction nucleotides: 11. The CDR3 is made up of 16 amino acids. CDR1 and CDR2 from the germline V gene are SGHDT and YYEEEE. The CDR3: CASSLSPGQGDDEQFF. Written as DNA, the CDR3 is TGTGCCAGCAGCTTATCACCGGGACAGGGAGATGATGAGCAGTTCTTC.

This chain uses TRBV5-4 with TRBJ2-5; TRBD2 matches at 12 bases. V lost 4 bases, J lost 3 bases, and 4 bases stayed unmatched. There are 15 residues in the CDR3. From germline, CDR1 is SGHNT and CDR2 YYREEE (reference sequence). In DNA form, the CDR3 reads TGTGCCAGCAGCCGGGGACTAGCGGGCGAAGAGACCCAGTACTTC. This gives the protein CASSRGLAGEETQYF.

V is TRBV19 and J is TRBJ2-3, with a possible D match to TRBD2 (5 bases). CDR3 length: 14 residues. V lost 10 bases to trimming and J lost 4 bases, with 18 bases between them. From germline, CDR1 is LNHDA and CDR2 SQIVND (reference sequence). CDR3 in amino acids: CATRSGLLADTQYF. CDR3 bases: TGTGCCACCAGATCGGGATTGTTAGCAGATACGCAGTATTTT. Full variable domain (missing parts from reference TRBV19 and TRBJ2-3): DGGITQSPKYLFRKEGQNVTLSCEQNLNHDAMYWYRQDPGQGLRLIYYSQIVNDFQKGDIAEGYSVSREKKESFPLTVTSAQKNPTAFYLCATRSGLLADTQYFGPGTRLTVL.

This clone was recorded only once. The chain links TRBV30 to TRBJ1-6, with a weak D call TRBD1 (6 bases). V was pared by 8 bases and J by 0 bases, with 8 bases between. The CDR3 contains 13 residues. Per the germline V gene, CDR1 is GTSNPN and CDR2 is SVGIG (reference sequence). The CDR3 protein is CAQGSSYNSPLHF. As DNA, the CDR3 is TGTGCCCAGGGGAGCTCCTATAATTCACCCCTCCACTTT.

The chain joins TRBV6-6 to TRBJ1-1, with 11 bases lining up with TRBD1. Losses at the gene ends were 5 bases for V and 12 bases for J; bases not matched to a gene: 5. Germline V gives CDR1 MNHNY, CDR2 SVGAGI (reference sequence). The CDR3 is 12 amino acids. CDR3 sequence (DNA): TGTGCCAGCAGTCGGACAGGGGGCGAGACTTTCTTT. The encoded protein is CASSRTGGETFF.

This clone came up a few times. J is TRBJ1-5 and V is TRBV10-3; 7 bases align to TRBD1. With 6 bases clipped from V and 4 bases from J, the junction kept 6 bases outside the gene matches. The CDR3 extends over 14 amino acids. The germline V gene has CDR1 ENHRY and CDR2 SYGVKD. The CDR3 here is CAISPTGLNQPQHF. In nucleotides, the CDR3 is TGTGCCATCAGCCCGACAGGGTTGAATCAGCCCCAGCATTTT.

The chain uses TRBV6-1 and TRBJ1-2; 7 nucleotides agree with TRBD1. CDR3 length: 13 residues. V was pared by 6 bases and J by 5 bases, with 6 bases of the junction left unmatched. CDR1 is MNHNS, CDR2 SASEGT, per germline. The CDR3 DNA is TGTGCCAGCAGCGTAGACAGGGAATATGGCTACACCTTC. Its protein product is CASSVDREYGYTF.

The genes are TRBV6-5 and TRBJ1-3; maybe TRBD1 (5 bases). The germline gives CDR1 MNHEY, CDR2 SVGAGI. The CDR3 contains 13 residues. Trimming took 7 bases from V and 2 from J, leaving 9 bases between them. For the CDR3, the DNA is TGTGCCAGCATAACACAGGCTGGAAACACCATATATTTT. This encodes CASITQAGNTIYF.

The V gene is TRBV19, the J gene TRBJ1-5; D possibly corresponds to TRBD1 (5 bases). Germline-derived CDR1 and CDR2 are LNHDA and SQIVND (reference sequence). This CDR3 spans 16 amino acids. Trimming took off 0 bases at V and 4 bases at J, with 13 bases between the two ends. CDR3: CASSIDGWRGNQPQHF. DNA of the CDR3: TGTGCCAGTAGTATAGATGGGTGGCGGGGGAATCAGCCCCAGCATTTT.

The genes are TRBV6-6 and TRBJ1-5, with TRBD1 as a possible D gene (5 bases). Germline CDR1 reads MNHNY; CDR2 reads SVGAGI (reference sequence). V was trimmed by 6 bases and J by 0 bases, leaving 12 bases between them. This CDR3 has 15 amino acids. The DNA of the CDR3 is TGTGCCAGCAGCCCTCAGGGTTATAGCAATCAGCCCCAGCATTTT. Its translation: CASSPQGYSNQPQHF.

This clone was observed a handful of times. The CDR3 sequence: CASSWGGRGDTEAFF. DNA of the CDR3: TGCGCCAGCAGCTGGGGTGGCAGGGGTGACACTGAAGCTTTCTTT. This chain uses TRBV5-1 with TRBJ1-1, with D maybe TRBD1 (6 bases). The germline CDR1 and CDR2 sequences are SGHRS and YFSETQ. Trimming took off 3 bases at V and 3 bases at J, with 15 bases between the two ends. The CDR3 runs to 15 residues.

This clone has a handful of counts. CDR3 loop: CASSWQNTIYF. The CDR3 DNA reads as TGTGCCAGCAGCTGGCAAAACACCATATATTTT. The chain uses TRBV11-2 and TRBJ1-3; no reliable D call. Trimming removed 4 bases from V and 6 bases from J, with 4 bases in between. This CDR3 spans 11 amino acids. Germline V lookup: CDR1 SGHAT, CDR2 FQNNGV.

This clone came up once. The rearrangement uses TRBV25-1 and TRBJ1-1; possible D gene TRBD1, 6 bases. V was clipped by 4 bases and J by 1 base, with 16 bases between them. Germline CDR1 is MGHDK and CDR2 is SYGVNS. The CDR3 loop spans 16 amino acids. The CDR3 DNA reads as TGTGCCAGCAGTGGGGGAGCGGGACATAAGAACACTGAAGCTTTCTTT. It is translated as CASSGGAGHKNTEAFF.

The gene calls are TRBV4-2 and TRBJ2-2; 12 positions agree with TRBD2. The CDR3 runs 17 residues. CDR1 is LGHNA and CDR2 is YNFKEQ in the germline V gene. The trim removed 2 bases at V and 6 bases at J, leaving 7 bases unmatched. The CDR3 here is CASSQPLAGGPPGELFF. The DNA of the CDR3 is TGTGCCAGCAGCCAACCCCTAGCGGGGGGGCCCCCCGGGGAGCTGTTTTTT.